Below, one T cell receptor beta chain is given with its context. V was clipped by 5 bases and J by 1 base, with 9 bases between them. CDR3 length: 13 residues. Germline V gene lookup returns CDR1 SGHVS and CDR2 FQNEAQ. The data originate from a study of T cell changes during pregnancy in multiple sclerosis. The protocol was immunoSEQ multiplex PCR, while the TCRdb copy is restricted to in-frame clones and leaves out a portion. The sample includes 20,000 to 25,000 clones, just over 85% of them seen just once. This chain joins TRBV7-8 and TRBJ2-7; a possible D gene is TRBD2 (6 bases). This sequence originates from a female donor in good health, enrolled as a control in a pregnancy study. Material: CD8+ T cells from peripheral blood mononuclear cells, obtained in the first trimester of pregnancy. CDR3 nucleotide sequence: TGTGCCAGCAGCCCAGGGACTTCCTACGAGCAGTACTTC. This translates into CASSPGTSYEQYF.